The text below deals with one TCR beta chain. Its specific antigen is unknown. Base qualities are not provided; no much larger clone lies one nucleotide away. The data belong to a study of metastatic and nonmetastatic thyroid tumors (dated by TCRdb to 2020 to 2021). Turning to the overall study: The researchers compared repertoires between peripheral blood samples and tumor or nodule tissue samples from patients with malignant or benign thyroid disease.

Including cysteine and phenylalanine, the CDR3 has 12 amino acids. Only the CDR3 part of the read is kept: 36 bases, read in frame from the first base. The germline V gene (reference sequence) provides CDR1 DFQATT and CDR2 SNEGSKA. The junction shows trimming of 7 bases on V and 4 bases on J, plus 13 bases between the germline ends. Findings and caveats that apply to the study as a whole: In both blood and tumor samples, TCR beta diversity was reported to be significantly higher in malignant tumors than in benign nodules.

Preparation of the library involved PCR. This sample was sequenced with an Illumina HiSeq 4000. High-throughput sequencing was used to profile the TCR beta-chain CDR3 region of each patient. From the authors' description of their analysis: A classifier to discriminate distant-metastatic papillary thyroid cancer patients was built from CDR3 differences across clinicopathological groups. To measure repertoire diversity the researchers used the Shannon index, while the Morisita-Horn index served to gauge how similar the tumor and blood repertoires were. Using fastp at Q25 and MiXCR, TCRdb reprocessed the public reads and kept productive beta chains. The V and J calls reflect TCRdb's pipeline rather than the authors' work. The sample has under 30,000 clones on record, 23% of them singletons. Together, the top ten hold roughly 2.2% of the sample. No patient had received any treatment before thyroid surgery. Using T-cell receptor beta sequencing, the study looked back at clinical samples from patients collected from the early 2010s to the late 2010s.

This chain is built from TRBV20-1 and TRBJ1-1; the D gene lacks a confident call. This TCR derives from a female donor with papillary thyroid cancer or a benign thyroid nodule (not recorded which). Some clones in this sample may be carry-over from other donors' samples. The sequenced sample consisted of blood. The DNA sequence is TGCAGTGGCCAAATCATGGTCACTGAAGCTTTCTTT. Translation gives CSGQIMVTEAFF.